These 24 T cell receptor beta chains were sequenced from one sample in a study of blood T cell repertoires in COVID-19. Assay used: immunoSEQ multiplex PCR; TCRdb lists only in-frame clones, some missing. The table lists roughly 290,000 clones, around 85% of them singletons. The source material was peripheral blood. These TCRs come from a woman aged 45-65 years with active or convalescent COVID-19.

The rearrangement joins TRBV11-2 to TRBJ2-3; the D gene is possibly TRBD2 (6 bases). Germline V gene sequence: CDR1 SGHAT, CDR2 FQNNGV. The length of the CDR3 is 14 residues. V gave up 4 bases and J gave up 6 bases, with 14 bases separating them. CDR3 bases: TGTGCCAGCAGCTCCGGGACTCTGTCGGATACGCAGTATTTT. Translated: CASSSGTLSDTQYF.

This clone was detected once. The J gene is TRBJ2-3, the V gene TRBV2, with 7 positions matching TRBD1. V lost 2 bases and J lost 2; bases outside the gene matches: 10. CDR3 length equals 17 residues. Germline loops: CDR1 SNHLY, CDR2 FYNNEI. CDR3 bases: TGTGCCAGCAGTGAAATCAGGGCAGGGGGATCCACAGATACGCAGTATTTT. Protein: CASSEIRAGGSTDTQYF.

V and J are TRBV5-5 and TRBJ2-5, with 8 bases matching TRBD1. Looked up from germline, CDR1 is SGHKS and CDR2 is YYEKEE (reference sequence). The V gene end was trimmed by 4 bases and the J gene end by 2 bases; junction bases not matched to a gene: 4. CDR3 length equals 14 residues. The CDR3 loop is CASSTWDRQETQYF. CDR3 DNA: TGTGCCAGCAGCACCTGGGACAGGCAAGAGACCCAGTACTTC.

The chain joins TRBV2 to TRBJ2-1; TRBD2 agrees at 8 bases. V gave up 2 bases and J gave up 0 bases; unmatched junction bases: 6. Germline CDR1 is SNHLY and CDR2 is FYNNEI. The CDR3 contains 17 residues. The CDR3 region is CASSERGGRPSYNEQFF. The CDR3 region has the DNA TGTGCCAGCAGTGAACGGGGCGGGAGGCCCTCCTACAATGAGCAGTTCTTC.

The chain combines TRBV28 with TRBJ2-1; 12 bases align to TRBD2. Trimming removed 4 bases from V and 6 bases from J; junction bases left unmatched: 1. The length of the CDR3 is 14 residues. Looked up from germline, CDR1 is MDHEN and CDR2 is SYDVKM. CDR3 nucleotides: TGTGCCAGCAGTTCTAGCGGGAGGGGCAATGAGCAGTTCTTC. Translation gives CASSSSGRGNEQFF.

This chain links TRBV6-5 with TRBJ2-2; 7 bases agree with TRBD1. Germline V lookup: CDR1 MNHEY, CDR2 SVGAGI. The CDR3 extends over 13 amino acids. The J segment lost 1 base and the V segment lost 10 bases, leaving 3 bases of the junction unmatched. This chain's CDR3 is CAIRQGNTGELFF. The CDR3 coding sequence is TGTGCCATCCGACAGGGGAACACCGGGGAGCTGTTTTTT.

The chain is built from TRBV18 and TRBJ2-1, with 9 bases aligning to TRBD2. J lost 8 bases, V lost 6 bases, and 5 bases had no gene match. From germline, CDR1 is KGHSH and CDR2 LQKENI. The CDR3 has 13 amino acids. The CDR3 is CASSAGGPYEQFF. The DNA for the CDR3 is TGTGCCAGCTCGGCGGGAGGGCCCTATGAGCAGTTCTTC.

The chain couples TRBV12-3 or TRBV12-4 to TRBJ2-7; D might be TRBD1 (6 bases). The ends were cut back, 6 bases at V and 1 base at J, with 10 bases in the middle. This CDR3 is 13 amino acids long. The chain's CDR3 is CASSSGESYEQYF. The CDR3 nucleotides are TGTGCCAGCAGCTCAGGGGAGTCCTACGAGCAGTACTTC.

V and J are TRBV6-5 and TRBJ2-5, with 7 bases lining up with TRBD2. CDR1 MNHEY and CDR2 SVGAGI come from the germline V gene. V lost 7 bases to trimming and J lost 5 bases; unmatched junction nucleotides: 7. The CDR3 is 13 amino acids. CDR3 DNA sequence: TGTGCCAGCACCATCGTCGGGGGGGAGACCCAGTACTTC. It codes for CASTIVGGETQYF.

The rearrangement links TRBV21-1 to TRBJ1-5; TRBD1, the table's D call, lacks a check against the DNA. TRBV21-1 is reported as a pseudogene. The CDR3 consists of 15 residues. CDR3 sequence: CASSKEGASNQPQHF. The CDR3 coding sequence is TGTGCCAGCAGCAAAGAAGGGGCGAGCAATCAGCCCCAGCATTTT.

The table lists this clone with a count of one. Given a much more abundant clone one base away, this may be a read error. Additional DNA sequences in this sample encode the identical CDR3. The V gene is TRBV6-4, the J gene TRBJ2-2; 13 bases align to TRBD2. This CDR3 has 16 residues. CDR1 and CDR2 (germline): MRHNA, SNTAGT. Trimming at V came to 4 bases and at J to 4 bases, leaving 3 bases not matched to a gene. CDR3 sequence (DNA): TGTGCCAGCAGTGCGGGACTAGCGGGAACCACCGGGGAGCTGTTTTTT. Translating gives CASSAGLAGTTGELFF.

V and J are TRBV9 and TRBJ1-6, with a possible D match to TRBD1 (5 bases). Trimming removed 2 bases from V and 6 bases from J, with 12 bases in between. This CDR3 comprises 15 residues. Germline assignment: CDR1 SGDLS and CDR2 YYNGEE. The CDR3 coding sequence is TGTGCCAGCAGCGTCGACAGTTTACTTAATTCACCCCTCCACTTT. Residues: CASSVDSLLNSPLHF.

The chain carries TRBV6-5 and TRBJ1-3; the D gene is possibly TRBD1 (5 bases). Trimming shortened V by 5 bases and J by 5 bases, and 10 bases separated the two germline ends. The length of the CDR3 is 13 residues. The germline V gene encodes CDR1 MNHEY and CDR2 SVGAGI. Here the CDR3 DNA reads TGTGCCAGCAGTCCGACAGCGCGAAACACCATATATTTT. Translation gives CASSPTARNTIYF.

The CDR3 coding sequence is TGCACTGTAGCTCCGGACAATGAGCAGTTCTTC. Translating it yields CTVAPDNEQFF. The chain employs TRBV20-1 and TRBJ2-1; no reliable D call. Germline V gene sequence: CDR1 DFQATT, CDR2 SNEGSKA (reference sequence). This CDR3 is built from 11 residues.

V gene TRBV7-2 combines with J gene TRBJ2-7, with 8 positions matching TRBD2. Losses at the gene ends were 9 bases for V and 5 bases for J; bases not matched to a gene: 18. Germline values: CDR1 SGHTA, CDR2 FQGNSA. The CDR3 is 16 residues long. CDR3 loop: CARQTSTGLVIDEQYF. CDR3 nucleotides: TGTGCCAGACAAACGTCAACGGGACTAGTCATAGACGAGCAGTACTTC.

The genes are TRBV7-9 and TRBJ2-7, with D unresolved. The CDR3 runs to 11 residues. Trimming cost V 1 base and J 7 bases, with 5 bases left between them. Germline V CDR1 and CDR2: SEHNR, FQNEAQ (reference sequence). The CDR3 here is CASSLGPEQYF. The CDR3 bases are TGTGCCAGCAGCTTAGGTCCGGAGCAGTACTTC.

J is TRBJ2-2 and V is TRBV5-4; 11 nucleotides agree with TRBD1. The germline V gene encodes CDR1 SGHNT and CDR2 YYREEE (reference sequence). The CDR3 runs 17 residues. V shed 4 bases and J 5 bases; nucleotides not matched to a gene: 10. The CDR3 DNA reads as TGTGCCAGCAGCCGGGGACAGGGGGGTCGTGGGACCGGGGAGCTGTTTTTT. It translates to CASSRGQGGRGTGELFF.

This chain uses TRBV3-1 (or the pseudogene TRBV3-2) with TRBJ1-3; TRBD1 aligns across 7 bases. Losses at the gene ends were 2 bases for V and 3 bases for J; bases not matched to a gene: 1. CDR3 length: 14 residues. Germline lookup yields CDR1 LGHDT and CDR2 YNNKEL (reference sequence). The DNA of the CDR3 is TGTGCCAGCAGCCAAAGACAGGGTGGAAACACCATATATTTT. Its protein is CASSQRQGGNTIYF.

The chain has TRBV15 and TRBJ2-7, with TRBD1 as a possible D gene (5 bases). CDR1 LNHNV and CDR2 YYDKDF come from the germline V gene (reference sequence). Trimming left V 9 bases short and J 5 bases short, with 11 bases between. This CDR3 is 11 amino acids long. CDR3 protein: CATSDSHEQYF. The CDR3 nucleotides are TGTGCCACATCTGACAGCCACGAGCAGTACTTC.

The chain carries TRBV7-2 and TRBJ2-1; 11 bases agree with TRBD2. Trimming cost V 2 bases and J 6 bases; bases outside gene matches: 3. This CDR3 comprises 15 residues. Per germline, CDR1 SGHTA and CDR2 FQGNSA. The CDR3 is CASSLLGLAGNEQFF. CDR3 bases: TGTGCCAGCAGCTTACTAGGACTAGCGGGCAATGAGCAGTTCTTC.

The genes are TRBV2 and TRBJ2-5; TRBD2 agrees at 8 bases. Per germline, CDR1 SNHLY and CDR2 FYNNEI. Germline trimming cut 0 bases from V and 10 bases from J; bases unmatched to any gene: 7. The CDR3 covers 14 residues. Here the CDR3 DNA reads TGTGCCAGCAGTGAAGCTAGCGGGATTAGTGGCCAGTACTTC. Its protein product is CASSEASGISGQYF.

This clone was seen a single time. The chain links TRBV6-5 to TRBJ2-7; D is unresolved. Trimming shortened V by 0 bases and J by 2 bases, and 14 bases separated the two germline ends. The CDR3 has 16 residues. Germline V gene sequence: CDR1 MNHEY, CDR2 SVGAGI. The CDR3 coding sequence is TGTGCCAGCAGTTACTCATCGTCGACACCCACCTACGAGCAGTACTTC. It translates to CASSYSSSTPTYEQYF.

This rearrangement joins TRBV6-5 to TRBJ2-1; 9 bases map to TRBD2. This CDR3 comprises 14 residues. Germline V gene data show CDR1 as MNHEY and CDR2 as SVGAGI. The junction had 5 bases not matched to a gene; V was cut back by 5 bases and J by 6 bases. The CDR3 DNA follows: TGTGCCAGCAGTCCCCAGGGACTAGCCAATGAGCAGTTCTTC. Amino acid sequence: CASSPQGLANEQFF.

The CDR3 reads CASSLQGGGYTF. The CDR3 coding sequence is TGTGCCAGCAGTTTACAGGGTGGCGGCTACACCTTC. This chain connects TRBV6-5 to TRBJ1-2; tentatively, D is TRBD1 (6 bases). CDR3 length equals 12 residues. The germline V and J ends were trimmed by 4 bases and 8 bases, with 11 bases remaining between them. Germline CDR1 is MNHEY and CDR2 is SVGAGI.